The source of this T cell receptor (beta chain) is a study of CD8 T cells in ankylosing spondylitis. Overall study results and limits: Earlier literature documents some of the motif variants in reactive arthritis synovial fluid and blood.

At least ten counts were recorded for this clonotype. Its antigen is unidentified. Construction of TCR beta libraries was performed using quantitative 5'-RACE with molecular barcodes. TCRdb re-called the 5' RACE reads through MiXCR, storing one row per CDR3 protein. Counted here are about 42,000 distinct CDR3 sequences, about 4.2% occurring once; the ten biggest clones make up 4%. CDR3 length equals 12 residues. CDR1 and CDR2 from the germline V gene are SGDLS and YYNGEE. V lost 0 bases and J 4 bases, leaving 2 bases between the germline ends. V usage is TRBV9 and J usage is TRBJ2-1; D is ambiguous. The sequencing input was blood, either unsorted or a sorted T cell fraction (not recorded which). The receptor's source is a female donor with ankylosing spondylitis or in good health (not recorded which). CDR3 nucleotide sequence: TGTGCCAGCAGCGTAGGATACAATGAGCAGTTCTTC. Amino acids: CASSVGYNEQFF.